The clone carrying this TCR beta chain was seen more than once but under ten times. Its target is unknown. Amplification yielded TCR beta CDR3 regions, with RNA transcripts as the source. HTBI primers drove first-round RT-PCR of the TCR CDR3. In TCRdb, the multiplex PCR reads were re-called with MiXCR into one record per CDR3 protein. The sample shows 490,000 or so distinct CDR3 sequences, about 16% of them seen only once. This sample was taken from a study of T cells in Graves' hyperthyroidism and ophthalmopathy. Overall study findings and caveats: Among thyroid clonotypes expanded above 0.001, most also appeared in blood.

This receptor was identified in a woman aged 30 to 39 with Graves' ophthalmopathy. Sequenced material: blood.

The DNA of the CDR3 is TGTGCCAGCAGTTTATGGGGGACAGGGGAGTATGGCTACACCTTC. It translates to CASSLWGTGEYGYTF. The rearrangement joins TRBV28 to TRBJ1-2, with 10 bases lining up with TRBD1. V trimming: 0 bases; J trimming: 5 bases; junction bases outside the gene matches: 3. CDR1 and CDR2 from the germline V gene are MDHEN and SYDVKM. This CDR3 contains 15 residues.